This T cell receptor beta chain is from a study of regulatory T cells in long-lasting Graves disease. CDR3 regions were amplified by Arm-PCR using iRepertoire HTBI primers to build TCR beta libraries. TCRdb re-derived calls from the multiplex PCR reads in MiXCR, one entry per CDR3 protein. Altogether 500,000 to 800,000 distinct CDR3 sequences are present, 25% to 30% being singletons, with the ten largest covering about 42%. Trimming took off 8 bases at V and 8 bases at J, with 18 bases between the two ends. CDR3 size: 14 residues. Looked up from germline, CDR1 is MNHNS and CDR2 is SASEGT. Time point indicated: persistent/refractory GD, antithyroid drugs over 5 years with positive TRAb. The TCR library was made from RNA that had been extracted from PBMCs in TRIzol.

This receptor was obtained from a female donor with Graves disease. The specimen comprised peripheral blood mononuclear cells (PBMCs), sampled when the disease was refractory, from a patient treated with antithyroid drugs. The genes are TRBV6-1 and TRBJ1-4; D unresolved. The CDR3 DNA is TGTGCCAGCGGCGGGGAGGCCGGAGTAGAAAAACTGTTTTTT. Encoded protein: CASGGEAGVEKLFF.